This TCR beta chain is from a study of T cells in Graves' hyperthyroidism and ophthalmopathy. General study findings and limits: Peripheral blood also featured most of the thyroid clonotypes expanded above 0.001.

This clonotype showed up just a few times. Its antigen remains unknown. Amplification yielded TCR beta CDR3 regions, with RNA transcripts as the source. An initial round of RT-PCR targeting the TCR CDR3 relied on the HTBI primer set. A single record per CDR3 protein comes from TCRdb applying MiXCR to the multiplex PCR reads. Counted here are more than 500,000 distinct CDR3 sequences, 14% to 15% occurring once; the ten biggest clones make up 3.5% to 4.5%. The CDR3 spans 11 residues. The germline CDR1 and CDR2 sequences are DFQATT and SNEGSKA (reference sequence). The sample comprised blood. The TCR sequence derives from a woman aged 40 to 50 with Graves' ophthalmopathy. This chain joins TRBV20-1 and TRBJ2-7; TRBD1 is a possible D gene (6 bases). CDR3 nucleotide sequence: TGCAGCACCCGACAGGCTAACGAGCAGTACTTC. It codes for CSTRQANEQYF.